The present T cell receptor (beta chain) was sequenced within a study of PD-1 blockade in classical Hodgkin lymphoma. Study-wide findings and caveats: Newly diagnosed patients had baseline TCR diversity that was reportedly lower than that of healthy donors.

Concerning this clone: Its target is unknown.

Here immunoSEQ multiplex PCR was the method, and the copy in TCRdb shows in-frame clones only, minus some. The sample consists of 75,000 to 100,000 clones, 93% of them appearing once. Documented time point: cycle 4 day 1 (C4D1), after five to seven weeks of nivolumab. With no exception, relapse followed autologous stem cell transplantation in all patients, and brentuximab vedotin exposure varied. Germline V CDR1 and CDR2: KGHSH, LQKENI. This CDR3 is built from 16 residues. Trimming removed 3 bases from V and 0 bases from J; junction bases left unmatched: 6. The material sequenced was peripheral blood mononuclear cells (PBMCs), taken before the fourth cycle of nivolumab. The source is a human donor with classical Hodgkin lymphoma. The chain couples TRBV18 to TRBJ2-7; 9 bases align to TRBD2. DNA of the CDR3: TGTGCCAGCTCACCCTTGGGTAGCGGGAGCTCCTACGAGCAGTACTTC. This translates into CASSPLGSGSSYEQYF.